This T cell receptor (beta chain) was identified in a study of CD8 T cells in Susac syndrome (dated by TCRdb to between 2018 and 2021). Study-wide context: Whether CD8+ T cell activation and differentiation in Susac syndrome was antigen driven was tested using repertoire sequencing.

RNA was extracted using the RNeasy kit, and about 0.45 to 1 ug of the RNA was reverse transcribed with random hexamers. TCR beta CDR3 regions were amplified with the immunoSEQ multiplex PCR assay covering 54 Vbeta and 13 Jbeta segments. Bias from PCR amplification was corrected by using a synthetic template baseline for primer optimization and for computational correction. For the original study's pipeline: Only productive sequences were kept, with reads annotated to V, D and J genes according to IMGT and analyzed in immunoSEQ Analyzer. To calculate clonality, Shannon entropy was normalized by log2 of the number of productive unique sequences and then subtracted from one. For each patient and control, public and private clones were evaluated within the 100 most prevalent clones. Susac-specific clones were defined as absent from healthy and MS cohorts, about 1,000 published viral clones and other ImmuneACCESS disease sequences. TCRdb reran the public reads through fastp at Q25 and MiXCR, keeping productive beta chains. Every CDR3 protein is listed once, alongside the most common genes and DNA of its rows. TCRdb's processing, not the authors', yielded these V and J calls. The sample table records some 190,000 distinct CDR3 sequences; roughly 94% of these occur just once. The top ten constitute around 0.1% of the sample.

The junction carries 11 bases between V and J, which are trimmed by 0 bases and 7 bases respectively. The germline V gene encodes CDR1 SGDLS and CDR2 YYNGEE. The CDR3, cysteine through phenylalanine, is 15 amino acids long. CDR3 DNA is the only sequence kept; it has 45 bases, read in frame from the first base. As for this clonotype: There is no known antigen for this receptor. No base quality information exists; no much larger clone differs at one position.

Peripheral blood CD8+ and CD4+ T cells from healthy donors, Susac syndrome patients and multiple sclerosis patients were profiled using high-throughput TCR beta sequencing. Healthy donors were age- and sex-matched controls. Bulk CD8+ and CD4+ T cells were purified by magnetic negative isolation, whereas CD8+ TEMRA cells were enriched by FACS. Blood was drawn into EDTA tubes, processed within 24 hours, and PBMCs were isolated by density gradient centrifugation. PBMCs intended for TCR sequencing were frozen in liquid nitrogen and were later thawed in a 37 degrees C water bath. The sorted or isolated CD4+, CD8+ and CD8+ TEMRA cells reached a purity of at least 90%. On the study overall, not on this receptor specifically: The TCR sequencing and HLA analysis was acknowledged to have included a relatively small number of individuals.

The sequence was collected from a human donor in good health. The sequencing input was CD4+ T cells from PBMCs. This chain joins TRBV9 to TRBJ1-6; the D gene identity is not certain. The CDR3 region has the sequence CASSVDRADNSPLHF. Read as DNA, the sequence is TGTGCCAGCAGCGTAGACCGGGCCGACAATTCACCCCTCCACTTT.